This record concerns one T cell receptor beta chain sequence. These data originate in a study of blood T cells in healthy people across ages. Combining a sample-barcoded 5' primer with a J-beta primer mix, a second PCR ran for 7 to 11 cycles. TCRdb reanalysed the 5' RACE reads using MiXCR and keeps one entry per CDR3 protein. The profile covers approximately 1.5 million distinct CDR3 sequences, with 30% to 40% appearing a single time and about 11% taken by the ten largest. Germline assignment: CDR1 MNHEY and CDR2 SVGEGT. CDR3 length equals 16 residues. After removal of 2 bases from V and 5 bases from J, the junction contained 4 bases not matched to a gene.

The sample was blood. V usage is TRBV6-2 or TRBV6-3 and J usage is TRBJ2-1, with TRBD2 matching over 12 bases. The receptor's source is a woman aged 30 to 39 in good health. The CDR3 sequence: CASSYRRLAGDNEQFF. In DNA form, the CDR3 reads TGTGCCAGCAGTTACCGAAGACTAGCGGGAGACAATGAGCAGTTCTTC.